These 21 T cell receptor beta chains were sequenced from one sample in a study of blood T cell repertoires in COVID-19. Clones were sequenced by immunoSEQ multiplex PCR, and TCRdb holds only the in-frame ones, with some missing. This table holds about 350,000 clones, approximately 87% found once. Sequenced: peripheral blood. These receptor sequences come from a woman aged 45-65 years with COVID-19, enrolled during active disease.

V is TRBV18 and J is TRBJ1-3, with D maybe TRBD1 (6 bases). V lost 8 bases, J lost 2 bases, and 16 bases lay in between. CDR1 and CDR2 from the germline V gene are KGHSH and LQKENI. This CDR3 has 15 amino acids. CDR3 DNA sequence: TGTGCCAGCCCCACAGGGTTCCATGCTGGAAACACCATATATTTT. Protein: CASPTGFHAGNTIYF.

This chain links TRBV18 with TRBJ1-6; 8 nucleotides agree with TRBD1. The V gene end was trimmed by 6 bases and the J gene end by 7 bases; junction bases not matched to a gene: 11. The germline CDR1 and CDR2 sequences are KGHSH and LQKENI. The CDR3 covers 16 residues. CDR3 bases: TGTGCCAGCTCTTCAAGGGCAGGGGGCCAGAATTCACCCCTCCACTTT. Translating it yields CASSSRAGGQNSPLHF.

The chain couples TRBV19 to TRBJ1-3; 8 nucleotides align to TRBD1. Germline CDR1 LNHDA, CDR2 SQIVND (reference sequence). The CDR3 runs 19 residues. With 3 bases clipped from V and 0 bases from J, the junction kept 13 bases outside the gene matches. The CDR3 region is CASSILLTVRGRSGNTIYF. CDR3 DNA: TGTGCCAGTAGTATTCTACTAACGGTCAGGGGGCGCTCTGGAAACACCATATATTTT. Drawing the rest from reference TRBV19 and TRBJ1-3, the complete variable domain is DGGITQSPKYLFRKEGQNVTLSCEQNLNHDAMYWYRQDPGQGLRLIYYSQIVNDFQKGDIAEGYSVSREKKESFPLTVTSAQKNPTAFYLCASSILLTVRGRSGNTIYFGEGSWLTVV.

This chain uses TRBV27 with TRBJ1-2, with D hard to call. This CDR3 has 14 amino acids. Trimming shortened V by 2 bases and J by 7 bases, and 14 bases separated the two germline ends. Germline V lookup: CDR1 MNHEY, CDR2 SMNVEV (reference sequence). In DNA, the CDR3 is TGTGCCAGCAGTTTAGCAGCTCAACGAGGTGGCTACACCTTC. This codes for CASSLAAQRGGYTF.

The chain uses TRBV4-2 and TRBJ2-5, with 9 nucleotides matching TRBD2. V was clipped by 6 bases and J by 4 bases; unmatched bases: 15. This CDR3 is 17 amino acids long. Germline values: CDR1 LGHNA, CDR2 YNFKEQ. Written as DNA, the CDR3 is TGTGCCAGCAGGTCTTTAGCGGGAGTCGGTTTGGGAGAGACCCAGTACTTC. Amino acid sequence: CASRSLAGVGLGETQYF.

The V and J genes are TRBV5-1 and TRBJ1-1; the D is unclear. CDR3 length equals 14 residues. The germline V and J ends were trimmed by 6 bases and 5 bases, with 17 bases remaining between them. Germline V gives CDR1 SGHRS, CDR2 YFSETQ. CDR3 residues: CASIQNQGGTEAFF. DNA for the CDR3: TGCGCCAGCATCCAAAACCAAGGAGGGACTGAAGCTTTCTTT.

The rearrangement links TRBV18 to TRBJ2-1; D may be TRBD2 (6 bases). Germline CDR1 and CDR2: KGHSH and LQKENI. Trimming stripped 3 bases from V and 5 bases from J, with 11 bases between. This CDR3 region has 14 residues. In DNA form, the CDR3 reads TGTGCCAGCTCACCGCTAGCGACAAACAATGAGCAGTTCTTC. Protein: CASSPLATNNEQFF.

This clone came up a few times. The chain carries TRBV3-1 (or the pseudogene TRBV3-2) and TRBJ1-1; perhaps TRBD1 as D (6 bases). V lost 4 bases, J lost 6 bases, and 15 bases lay in between. CDR1 LGHDT and CDR2 YNNKEL come from the germline V gene (reference sequence). This CDR3 has 14 amino acids. In DNA form, the CDR3 reads TGTGCCAGCAGCCTTCAACAGGGAGTCGCTGAAGCTTTCTTT. Its protein is CASSLQQGVAEAFF.

This clone was detected only once. The chain uses TRBV3-1 (or the pseudogene TRBV3-2) and TRBJ2-3; tentative D call: TRBD1 (6 bases). V lost 4 bases and J lost 4, with 18 bases in between. The germline V gene encodes CDR1 LGHDT and CDR2 YNNKEL (reference sequence). The CDR3 spans 16 residues. In DNA form, the CDR3 reads TGTGCCAGCAGCCCCGGGGTGCAGGGGTCCTCAGATACGCAGTATTTT. Protein: CASSPGVQGSSDTQYF.

V is TRBV7-9 and J is TRBJ2-7, with 7 bases fitting TRBD2. J was trimmed by 5 bases and V by 0 bases; bases with no gene match: 7. Germline-derived CDR1 and CDR2 are SEHNR and FQNEAQ (reference sequence). The CDR3 spans 15 residues. CDR3 region: CASSLAIGTNHEQYF. In DNA, the CDR3 is TGTGCCAGCAGCTTAGCGATCGGGACTAACCACGAGCAGTACTTC.

This chain links TRBV5-6 with TRBJ2-1, with 16 bases fitting TRBD2. Germline V gives CDR1 SGHDT, CDR2 YYEEEE. The junction had 4 bases not matched to a gene; V was cut back by 6 bases and J by 7 bases. The CDR3 runs 15 residues. The CDR3 nucleotides read TGTGCCAGCAAGGGACTAGCGGGAGGGATGAATGAGCAGTTCTTC. It codes for CASKGLAGGMNEQFF.

This sequence joins TRBV13 and TRBJ1-3; D uncertain. Germline V gene sequence: CDR1 PRHDT, CDR2 FYEKMQ (reference sequence). Trimming took off 0 bases at V and 2 bases at J, with 8 bases between the two ends. The length of the CDR3 is 15 residues. The CDR3 reads CASSLGGGPGNTIYF. DNA for the CDR3: TGTGCCAGCAGCTTAGGTGGAGGCCCTGGAAACACCATATATTTT.

The table lists this clone with a count of one. The J gene is TRBJ1-1, the V gene TRBV5-1, with 11 bases that match TRBD1. CDR3 size: 17 residues. The germline CDR1 and CDR2 sequences are SGHRS and YFSETQ. J was trimmed by 0 bases and V by 1 base; bases with no gene match: 5. CDR3 protein: CASSLPRTGGMNTEAFF. The CDR3 DNA is TGCGCCAGCAGCTTGCCACGGACAGGGGGCATGAACACTGAAGCTTTCTTT. Variable domain in full (rest from reference TRBV5-1 and TRBJ1-1): KAGVTQTPRYLIKTRGQQVTLSCSPISGHRSVSWYQQTPGQGLQFLFEYFSETQRNKGNFPGRFSGRQFSNSRSEMNVSTLELGDSALYLCASSLPRTGGMNTEAFFGQGTRLTVV.

This clone has a single count. This chain joins TRBV15 and TRBJ2-7; 7 nucleotides match TRBD2. CDR3 length equals 17 residues. Looked up from germline, CDR1 is LNHNV and CDR2 is YYDKDF (reference sequence). Trimming removed 3 bases from V and 6 bases from J; junction bases left unmatched: 17. As DNA, the CDR3 is TGTGCCACCAGCAGTCCAGTACCAGCGGGACTCGGATCCGAGCAGTACTTC. This encodes CATSSPVPAGLGSEQYF.

The chain combines TRBV9 with TRBJ2-4, with a weak D call TRBD1 (5 bases). The CDR3 has 16 amino acids. Trimming stripped 3 bases from V and 3 bases from J, with 16 bases between. Germline V gene sequence: CDR1 SGDLS, CDR2 YYNGEE. This CDR3 reads CASSAVPDTDKNIQYF. The CDR3 coding sequence is TGTGCCAGCAGCGCTGTCCCGGACACGGACAAAAACATTCAGTACTTC.

The rearrangement joins TRBV6-5 to TRBJ2-5; TRBD1 matches 7 bases. The CDR3 totals 12 residues. The germline V gene has CDR1 MNHEY and CDR2 SVGAGI. V trimming: 11 bases; J trimming: 5 bases; junction bases outside the gene matches: 8. The CDR3 spells CAAGRGRETQYF. The CDR3 DNA follows: TGTGCCGCAGGAAGGGGGCGGGAGACCCAGTACTTC.

The chain is built from TRBV4-2 and TRBJ2-7; 11 nucleotides match TRBD2. CDR1 is LGHNA, CDR2 YNFKEQ, per germline. V was pared by 0 bases and J by 4 bases, with 2 bases of the junction left unmatched. This CDR3 is 15 amino acids long. CDR3 in DNA: TGTGCCAGCAGCCAAGACGTAGCGGGAGGGTACGAGCAGTACTTC. Protein: CASSQDVAGGYEQYF.

The V call is TRBV28, the J call TRBJ2-7; TRBD1 aligns across 8 bases. The CDR3 runs 14 residues. Germline V gene sequence: CDR1 MDHEN, CDR2 SYDVKM. V lost 4 bases, J lost 4 bases, and 6 bases stayed unmatched. In DNA form, the CDR3 reads TGTGCCAGCAGTTACCGACAGGGGAGTTACGAGCAGTACTTC. Translated: CASSYRQGSYEQYF.

The genes are TRBV19 and TRBJ2-1, with D possibly being TRBD2 (6 bases). With 9 bases removed from V and 6 bases from J, the gap between germline ends came to 18 bases. Germline CDR1 LNHDA, CDR2 SQIVND (reference sequence). The CDR3 is made up of 14 amino acids. The CDR3 protein is CASTGGMWGNEQFF. The CDR3 nucleotides are TGTGCCAGCACTGGGGGGATGTGGGGCAATGAGCAGTTCTTC. The whole variable domain, filled in from reference TRBV19 and TRBJ2-1, reads DGGITQSPKYLFRKEGQNVTLSCEQNLNHDAMYWYRQDPGQGLRLIYYSQIVNDFQKGDIAEGYSVSREKKESFPLTVTSAQKNPTAFYLCASTGGMWGNEQFFGPGTRLTVL.

With regard to this clone: In the same sample, other DNA sequences code for this CDR3. The chain uses TRBV7-9 and TRBJ2-2; D might be TRBD2 (5 bases). The V end lost 5 bases, the J end lost 4 bases, and 11 bases lay between the germline ends. Germline V lookup: CDR1 SEHNR, CDR2 FQNEAQ (reference sequence). This CDR3 spans 14 amino acids. CDR3 DNA sequence: TGTGCCAGCAGCCTGGACTCCATCACCGGGGAGCTGTTTTTT. Encoded protein: CASSLDSITGELFF.

The chain links TRBV6-6 to TRBJ2-7; D remains ambiguous. Germline values: CDR1 MNHNY, CDR2 SVGAGI (reference sequence). The CDR3 contains 14 residues. The V and J ends lost 3 bases and 1 base respectively, with 10 bases between them. CDR3 sequence: CASSYDAISYEQYF. DNA of the CDR3: TGTGCCAGCAGTTATGATGCTATTTCCTACGAGCAGTACTTC.